The 32 T cell receptor beta chains reported below all come from one sample, sequenced in a study of shared clonotypes between healthy human individuals. Sequenced by immunoSEQ multiplex PCR; TCRdb stores in-frame clones only, minus some. The sample has roughly 380,000 clones, about 97% seen once; the top ten hold around 0.32%. The sequencing sample was made of memory CD8+ T cells sorted from blood. Subset reported: CD45RO+ cells pooled with CCR7-negative TemRA cells. The receptors stem from a man aged 30-40 years in good health.

The J gene is TRBJ1-2, the V gene TRBV6-5, with TRBD1 matching over 9 bases. The CDR3 sequence is 11 residues long. After removal of 2 bases from V and 11 bases from J, the junction contained 0 bases not matched to a gene. Germline V gene sequence: CDR1 MNHEY, CDR2 SVGAGI. The CDR3 DNA follows: TGTGCCAGCAGTTACGGACAGGGGTACACCTTC. The encoded protein is CASSYGQGYTF.

The V call is TRBV7-2, the J call TRBJ1-1, with 10 bases lining up with TRBD1. In germline, CDR1 is SGHTA, CDR2 FQGNSA. CDR3 length: 16 residues. The ends lost 5 bases at V and 0 bases at J; junction bases unmatched: 6. The CDR3 reads CASSPRQGALNTEAFF. The CDR3 coding sequence is TGTGCCAGCAGCCCCCGACAGGGGGCCTTGAACACTGAAGCTTTCTTT.

DNA of the CDR3: TGTGCCAGCAGTGACAGGGTTCAGCCCCAGCATTTT. Protein sequence: CASSDRVQPQHF. This chain links TRBV6-1 with TRBJ1-5; a weak D match, TRBD1 (5 bases). This CDR3 is built from 12 residues. Germline V lookup: CDR1 MNHNS, CDR2 SASEGT. V lost 3 bases, J lost 6 bases, and 6 bases lay in between.

The chain carries TRBV5-8 and TRBJ2-6, with D uncertain. Between the trimmed V and J ends, which lost 0 bases and 0 bases, there was a span of 4 bases. CDR1 SGHTS and CDR2 YDEGEE come from the germline V gene. The CDR3 is made up of 15 amino acids. DNA of the CDR3: TGTGCCAGCAGCTTGGCGCGCTCTGGGGCCAACGTCCTGACTTTC. This codes for CASSLARSGANVLTF. The variable domain in full, with the rest retrieved from reference TRBV5-8 and TRBJ2-6, is EAGVTQSPTHLIKTRGQQATLRCSPISGHTSVYWYQQALGLGLQFLLWYDEGEERNRGNFPPRFSGRQFPNYSSELNVNALELEDSALYLCASSLARSGANVLTFGAGSRLTVL.

The chain employs TRBV20-1 and TRBJ2-3; tentative D call: TRBD1 (5 bases). CDR1 and CDR2 (germline): DFQATT, SNEGSKA (reference sequence). This CDR3 has 11 residues. Deletions cut 3 bases from V and 6 bases from J, with 7 bases between. CDR3 sequence: CSASKGDTQYF. CDR3 bases: TGCAGTGCTAGTAAGGGGGATACGCAGTATTTT.

The J gene is TRBJ1-1, the V gene TRBV18; D remains unclear. Germline assignment: CDR1 KGHSH and CDR2 LQKENI. The CDR3 covers 14 residues. Trimming took 2 bases from V and 6 from J, leaving 13 bases between them. The CDR3 loop is CASSPNGWWPEAFF. The CDR3, as DNA: TGTGCCAGCTCACCAAATGGGTGGTGGCCTGAAGCTTTCTTT.

The chain uses TRBV30 and TRBJ1-2; the D is unclear. Germline V gene sequence: CDR1 GTSNPN, CDR2 SVGIG (reference sequence). V shed 0 bases and J shed 2 bases, with 16 bases lying between them. This CDR3 region has 16 residues. The CDR3 sequence: CAWSVIVRSGNYGYTF. CDR3 nucleotides: TGTGCCTGGAGTGTAATCGTTCGATCGGGGAACTATGGCTACACCTTC.

This clone was counted a single time. This rearrangement joins TRBV19 to TRBJ2-2, with 11 bases aligning to TRBD1. The CDR3 spans 16 residues. From germline, CDR1 is LNHDA and CDR2 SQIVND (reference sequence). The V segment lost 5 bases and the J segment 7 bases; nucleotides outside the gene matches: 9. The CDR3 is CASSPRTGGEFGELFF. In DNA, the CDR3 is TGTGCCAGTAGTCCCCGGACAGGGGGCGAATTCGGGGAGCTGTTTTTT.

The chain links TRBV2 to TRBJ2-5; D unclear. With 7 bases removed from V and 4 bases from J, the gap between germline ends came to 4 bases. This CDR3 is 10 amino acids long. Germline V gene sequence: CDR1 SNHLY, CDR2 FYNNEI. The CDR3 DNA sequence: TGTGCCAGCAAACGAGAGACCCAGTACTTC. Translating gives CASKRETQYF.

The chain recombines TRBV4-1 with TRBJ2-7, with D tentatively TRBD2 (6 bases). Germline V gene lookup returns CDR1 MGHRA and CDR2 YSYEKL. The CDR3 has 15 residues. Trimming took off 1 base at V and 0 bases at J, with 10 bases between the two ends. Here the CDR3 reads CASSQGRGTSYEQYF. The CDR3 nucleotides are TGCGCCAGCAGCCAAGGTCGGGGGACCTCCTACGAGCAGTACTTC.

In this sample, this clone turned up once. The rearrangement joins TRBV19 to TRBJ2-4; a possible D gene is TRBD2 (5 bases). The CDR3 loop spans 15 amino acids. Trimming removed 6 bases at V and 3 bases at J, with 15 bases between. CDR1 and CDR2 (germline): LNHDA, SQIVND (reference sequence). In DNA form, the CDR3 reads TGTGCCAGTAGCCGAATTGAGGGTGACAAAAACATTCAGTACTTC. As protein: CASSRIEGDKNIQYF.

The chain carries TRBV7-3 and TRBJ2-1; 14 bases are a match to TRBD2. The V and J ends lost 0 bases and 6 bases, in that order; junction bases with no gene match: 1. Per germline, CDR1 SGHTA and CDR2 FQGTGA. The CDR3 contains 16 residues. In DNA, the CDR3 is TGTGCCAGCAGCTTAACGGGACTAGCGGGAGTCAATGAGCAGTTCTTC. As protein: CASSLTGLAGVNEQFF.

The genes are TRBV28 and TRBJ2-7; 10 bases line up with TRBD2. V trimming: 5 bases; J trimming: 0 bases; junction bases outside the gene matches: 1. The germline gives CDR1 MDHEN, CDR2 SYDVKM. This CDR3 comprises 14 residues. The CDR3 DNA reads TGTGCCAGCAGTCCTAGCGGGGGCTCCTACGAGCAGTACTTC. Translating it yields CASSPSGGSYEQYF.

The chain employs TRBV20-1 and TRBJ1-1, with D unresolved. In germline, CDR1 is DFQATT, CDR2 SNEGSKA (reference sequence). The CDR3 has 11 residues. V gave up 6 bases and J gave up 7 bases, with 12 bases separating them. For the CDR3, the DNA is TGCAGTGCAAGCTTCGGACTTGAAGCTTTCTTT. This sequence encodes CSASFGLEAFF.

For the CDR3, the DNA is TGTGCCGGAGCGGGACTCCAAGAGACCCAGTACTTC. This translates into CAGAGLQETQYF. This sequence joins TRBV2 and TRBJ2-5, with TRBD2 identical over 7 bases. The germline V gene encodes CDR1 SNHLY and CDR2 FYNNEI. Trimming at V came to 11 bases and at J to 1 base, leaving 4 bases not matched to a gene. The length of the CDR3 is 12 residues.

V usage is TRBV11-2 and J usage is TRBJ1-1, with 7 bases identical to TRBD1. This CDR3 spans 15 amino acids. V was pared by 5 bases and J by 7 bases, with 13 bases of the junction left unmatched. Germline values: CDR1 SGHAT, CDR2 FQNNGV. This CDR3 is CASSPSGTVAFEAFF. The CDR3 DNA reads TGTGCCAGCAGCCCCTCCGGGACAGTCGCCTTTGAAGCTTTCTTT.

The chain recombines TRBV4-2 with TRBJ2-3, with D possibly matching TRBD2 (7 bases). CDR1 is LGHNA and CDR2 is YNFKEQ in the germline V gene. V was cut by 5 bases and J by 12 bases, with 27 bases left in between. The CDR3 is made up of 16 amino acids. CDR3 region: CASSTRGFDTSAYQYF. Here the CDR3 DNA reads TGTGCCAGCAGCACAAGGGGGTTCGACACTAGCGCCTACCAGTATTTT.

This chain connects TRBV5-1 to TRBJ2-2; 11 bases line up with TRBD1. Germline V gene lookup returns CDR1 SGHRS and CDR2 YFSETQ. CDR3 size: 18 residues. V dropped 4 bases and J dropped 0; count of bases not matched to a gene: 8. CDR3 amino acids: CASSLEDRGRTNTGELFF. CDR3 sequence (DNA): TGCGCCAGCAGCCTGGAGGACAGGGGGCGCACGAACACCGGGGAGCTGTTTTTT.

The chain recombines TRBV2 with TRBJ1-1; D unclear. V was trimmed by 2 bases and J by 11 bases, leaving 15 bases between them. Germline V gene data show CDR1 as SNHLY and CDR2 as FYNNEI. The CDR3 spans 13 residues. Here the CDR3 DNA reads TGTGCCAGCAGTGAATTGGACCGGGATCTGGCTTTCTTT. This encodes CASSELDRDLAFF.

This chain joins TRBV4-1 and TRBJ1-4; D possibly corresponds to TRBD1 (6 bases). V lost 4 bases and J lost 1, with 10 bases in between. This CDR3 has 15 residues. Germline lookup yields CDR1 MGHRA and CDR2 YSYEKL. This CDR3 is CASSPTGLTNEKLFF. In nucleotides, the CDR3 is TGCGCCAGCAGCCCTACAGGGCTAACTAATGAAAAACTGTTTTTT.

The genes are TRBV5-1 and TRBJ2-5, with TRBD2 as a possible D gene (6 bases). The CDR3 runs to 15 residues. V shed 2 bases and J shed 0 bases, with 11 bases lying between them. The germline V gene has CDR1 SGHRS and CDR2 YFSETQ. The CDR3 nucleotides read TGCGCCAGCAGCTTTGGTAGCGGAAACCAAGAGACCCAGTACTTC. The encoded protein is CASSFGSGNQETQYF. The whole variable domain, filled in from reference TRBV5-1 and TRBJ2-5, reads KAGVTQTPRYLIKTRGQQVTLSCSPISGHRSVSWYQQTPGQGLQFLFEYFSETQRNKGNFPGRFSGRQFSNSRSEMNVSTLELGDSALYLCASSFGSGNQETQYFGPGTRLLVL.

CDR3 nucleotide sequence: TGTGCCAGCAGCTTAGCCGTGAAAGAGACCCAGTACTTC. It codes for CASSLAVKETQYF. V usage is TRBV7-2 and J usage is TRBJ2-5; D is unresolved. The V end lost 0 bases, the J end lost 3 bases, and 5 bases lay between the germline ends. Germline V CDR1 and CDR2: SGHTA, FQGNSA. The CDR3 is 13 amino acids.

The genes are TRBV10-3 and TRBJ2-5, with 10 bases matching TRBD1. V lost 8 bases to trimming and J lost 5 bases; unmatched junction nucleotides: 2. CDR3 length: 12 residues. Germline CDR1 is ENHRY and CDR2 is SYGVKD. DNA of the CDR3: TGTGCCATCGGGACAGGGGACGAGACCCAGTACTTC. It specifies CAIGTGDETQYF.

The chain joins TRBV5-1 to TRBJ1-4; no definite D call. V lost 0 bases and J 8 bases, leaving 14 bases between the germline ends. The V gene's germline CDR1 is SGHRS and CDR2 YFSETQ. This CDR3 is 15 amino acids long. The CDR3 loop reads CASSLGLLVREKLFF. Written as DNA, the CDR3 is TGCGCCAGCAGCTTGGGACTTCTAGTCAGGGAAAAACTGTTTTTT.

The chain recombines TRBV6-6 with TRBJ2-7, with D perhaps TRBD2 (5 bases). This CDR3 has 12 amino acids. V lost 2 bases and J 6 bases, leaving 8 bases between the germline ends. Per germline, CDR1 MNHNY and CDR2 SVGAGI (reference sequence). CDR3 bases: TGTGCCAGCAGTTACGGTGAGGGCGAGCAGTACTTC. This codes for CASSYGEGEQYF.

In regard to this clone: Other DNA sequences from this sample encode an identical CDR3 as well. The chain is built from TRBV25-1 and TRBJ2-7, with D perhaps matching TRBD1 (5 bases). CDR3 length equals 12 residues. Per the germline V gene, CDR1 is MGHDK and CDR2 is SYGVNS. V lost 2 bases and J lost 3, with 5 bases in between. The CDR3 loop is CASSEQGYEQYF. Here the CDR3 DNA reads TGTGCCAGCAGTGAACAGGGCTACGAGCAGTACTTC.

The chain combines TRBV28 with TRBJ2-2; D might be TRBD2 (5 bases). Trimming cost V 0 bases and J 7 bases, with 12 bases left between them. CDR1 and CDR2 from the germline V gene are MDHEN and SYDVKM. CDR3 length: 15 residues. CDR3 DNA sequence: TGTGCCAGCAGTTTATGGGGGAGTGGGGTCGGGGAGCTGTTTTTT. Translating gives CASSLWGSGVGELFF.

The chain carries TRBV7-2 and TRBJ2-3; perhaps TRBD2 as D (6 bases). From germline, CDR1 is SGHTA and CDR2 FQGNSA. CDR3 length: 16 amino acids. Trimming took off 3 bases at V and 9 bases at J, with 22 bases between the two ends. The CDR3: CASSLLFEAPGRTQYF. The CDR3 nucleotides read TGTGCCAGCAGCTTGCTATTCGAGGCCCCCGGGAGAACGCAGTATTTT.

The chain couples TRBV15 to TRBJ1-5; 9 nucleotides match TRBD1. V was clipped by 1 base and J by 5 bases; unmatched bases: 0. Germline V CDR1 and CDR2: LNHNV, YYDKDF (reference sequence). The CDR3 is 14 residues long. CDR3 protein: CATSRGQGDQPQHF. The CDR3 DNA is TGTGCCACCAGCAGAGGACAGGGGGATCAGCCCCAGCATTTT.

The genes are TRBV2 and TRBJ2-1; possibly TRBD2 for D (5 bases). V was cut by 4 bases and J by 6 bases, with 10 bases left in between. Germline CDR1 and CDR2: SNHLY and FYNNEI. CDR3 length: 13 amino acids. The CDR3 coding sequence is TGTGCCAGCAGTGTATCTACTAGCAATGAGCAGTTCTTC. Translated, it gives CASSVSTSNEQFF.

V is TRBV9 and J is TRBJ2-5; a weak D match, TRBD1 (5 bases). The length of the CDR3 is 15 residues. V lost 0 bases, J lost 5 bases, and 14 bases lay in between. The germline CDR1 and CDR2 sequences are SGDLS and YYNGEE. DNA for the CDR3: TGTGCCAGCAGCGTAGATGGCGACAGCCAGGAGACCCAGTACTTC. Translating gives CASSVDGDSQETQYF.

The chain joins TRBV29-1 to TRBJ2-1; 11 nucleotides line up with TRBD2. Per germline, CDR1 SQVTM and CDR2 ANQGSEA. CDR3 length: 14 residues. V was clipped by 5 bases and J by 2 bases; unmatched bases: 2. The CDR3 sequence: CSVLLAGAYNEQFF. Here the CDR3 DNA reads TGCAGCGTTTTACTAGCGGGAGCCTACAATGAGCAGTTCTTC.